These 17 T cell receptor beta chains originate from one sample sequenced in a study of neurological immune-mediated disorders. Each CDR3 protein gets one entry after TCRdb re-called the 5' RACE reads with MiXCR. This table has 70,000 or so distinct CDR3 sequences, 4% to 6% appearing once. Sequences were obtained from PBMCs. The receptors come from a woman aged 25 to 39 with multiple sclerosis.

This clonotype was seen at least ten times. The J gene is TRBJ2-6, the V gene TRBV20-1; a possible D gene is TRBD1 (6 bases). CDR1 and CDR2 (germline): DFQATT, SNEGSKA (reference sequence). The CDR3 length is 13 residues. Trimming left V 0 bases short and J 15 bases short, with 15 bases between. CDR3 amino acids: CSARDFTGLGLTF. The CDR3 DNA reads TGCAGTGCTAGAGATTTTACAGGGCTGGGCCTGACTTTC.

This clonotype has a count of ten or more. Germline is not matched at one junction end, which may reflect a read error. V usage is TRBV20-1 and J usage is TRBJ1-5; no clear D gene. Germline CDR1 and CDR2: DFQATT and SNEGSKA (reference sequence). The CDR3 is made up of 13 amino acids. The CDR3 DNA sequence: TGCAGTGCTAGAGAGAGGGAATTCCAGCCCCAGAATTTT. Its protein is CSAREREFQPQNF.

This clonotype was counted many times. The chain employs TRBV28 and TRBJ1-6; no clear D. The germline V and J ends were trimmed by 10 bases and 8 bases, with 12 bases remaining between them. Per germline, CDR1 MDHEN and CDR2 SYDVKM. The CDR3 runs 12 residues. The DNA of the CDR3 is TGTGCCACCACGGTGCTGGATTCACCCCTCCACTTT. Residues: CATTVLDSPLHF.

This clonotype has a count of ten or more. The chain uses TRBV7-2 and TRBJ1-5; D ambiguous. Deletions cut 0 bases from V and 1 base from J, with 7 bases between. CDR1 SGHTA and CDR2 FQGNSA come from the germline V gene. This CDR3 contains 15 residues. CDR3 loop: CASSLAPQSNQPQHF. The CDR3 region has the DNA TGTGCCAGCAGCTTAGCACCACAGAGCAATCAGCCCCAGCATTTT.

This clonotype occurred many times. The CDR3 region has the DNA TGTGCCAGCAGTTTCCTCGACAGGGACGAGCAGTACTTC. The encoded protein is CASSFLDRDEQYF. The J gene is TRBJ2-7, the V gene TRBV28; TRBD1 matches 7 bases. V gave up 3 bases and J gave up 5 bases; unmatched junction bases: 4. CDR1 MDHEN and CDR2 SYDVKM come from the germline V gene. The CDR3 covers 13 residues.

This clonotype was picked up many times. The V and J genes are TRBV5-6 and TRBJ2-1, with TRBD1 matching over 9 bases. After removal of 5 bases from V and 4 bases from J, the junction contained 7 bases not matched to a gene. Germline V CDR1 and CDR2: SGHDT, YYEEEE. The CDR3 contains 15 residues. CDR3 DNA sequence: TGTGCCAGCAGTTACGACAGGGGGTTATACAATGAGCAGTTCTTC. Translating gives CASSYDRGLYNEQFF.

This clonotype appeared many times. The chain has TRBV27 and TRBJ1-1; unclear D gene. In germline, CDR1 is MNHEY, CDR2 SMNVEV (reference sequence). V was clipped by 2 bases and J by 3 bases, with 7 bases between them. The CDR3 has 13 residues. In DNA form, the CDR3 reads TGTGCCAGCAGTTTAAGTACCGACACTGAAGCTTTCTTT. Its protein is CASSLSTDTEAFF.

Many counts were recorded for this clonotype. The CDR3 DNA sequence: TGCGCCAGCAGCCAGGACGGGGGGGGTCGAGAAAAACTGTTTTTT. Translation gives CASSQDGGGREKLFF. The rearrangement uses TRBV4-1 and TRBJ1-4; tentatively, D is TRBD1 (5 bases). CDR1 is MGHRA, CDR2 YSYEKL, per germline. This CDR3 region has 15 residues. The ends were cut back, 3 bases at V and 8 bases at J, with 16 bases in the middle.

This clonotype has at least ten counts. The chain recombines TRBV28 with TRBJ2-2, with 7 positions matching TRBD1. CDR3 length: 14 amino acids. Looked up from germline, CDR1 is MDHEN and CDR2 is SYDVKM. With V trimmed by 6 bases and J by 7 bases, 8 bases remained unmatched. The CDR3 DNA reads TGTGCCAGCAGGTTACAGGGGTTTTACGGGGAGCTGTTTTTT. As protein: CASRLQGFYGELFF.

This clonotype was seen at least ten times. The J gene is TRBJ2-6, the V gene TRBV29-1; D is unclear. The V end lost 7 bases, the J end lost 4 bases, and 11 bases lay between the germline ends. Looked up from germline, CDR1 is SQVTM and CDR2 is ANQGSEA. The CDR3 extends over 13 amino acids. CDR3 coding DNA: TGCAGCGCTTCTGACGCCGGGGCCAACGTCCTGACTTTC. Translation: CSASDAGANVLTF. The entire variable domain, with the rest obtained from reference TRBV29-1 and TRBJ2-6, is as follows: SAVISQKPSRDICQRGTSLTIQCQVDSQVTMMFWYRQQPGQSLTLIATANQGSEATYESGFVIDKFPISRPNLTFSTLTVSNMSPEDSSIYLCSASDAGANVLTFGAGSRLTVL.

This clonotype was counted between two and nine times. The gene calls are TRBV11-2 and TRBJ2-5; TRBD1 is a possible D gene (6 bases). The germline V gene encodes CDR1 SGHAT and CDR2 FQNNGV. The CDR3 totals 16 residues. V lost 2 bases and J lost 6, with 19 bases in between. The CDR3: CASSLSTGSRIKTQYF. In DNA form, the CDR3 reads TGTGCCAGCAGCTTATCCACAGGGAGTCGGATAAAGACCCAGTACTTC.

In regard to this clonotype: An end of the junction differs from the germline gene, which may be a read error. This chain links TRBV12-3 or TRBV12-4 with TRBJ1-6, with D possibly TRBD1 on 5 matching bases. The CDR3 covers 14 residues. The CDR3 DNA is TGTGCCAGCACCCCGGGGCAATACGGATCACCCCTCAACTTT. This gives the protein CASTPGQYGSPLNF.

This clonotype was seen a few times. The chain joins TRBV5-1 to TRBJ2-5; D could derive from TRBD1 or TRBD2 (5 bases each). Deletions cut 0 bases from V and 5 bases from J, with 26 bases between. This CDR3 is 19 amino acids long. Germline lookup yields CDR1 SGHRS and CDR2 YFSETQ. The CDR3 DNA is TGCGCCAGCAGCTTGGGTAGGTCGGGTGGGACCATCCCGACGGAGACCCAGTACTTC. This codes for CASSLGRSGGTIPTETQYF.

Many counts were recorded for this clonotype. The chain is built from TRBV12-3 or TRBV12-4 and TRBJ2-7; D possibly corresponds to TRBD2 (5 bases). The CDR3 spans 13 residues. The V end was cut by 1 base, the J end by 7 bases, with 11 bases between. The chain's CDR3 is CASSLGTPGEQYF. Written as DNA, the CDR3 is TGTGCCAGCAGTTTAGGGACTCCCGGAGAGCAGTACTTC.

This clonotype occurred many times. A clone one base away is much larger, so this may be a read error. The chain combines TRBV6-2 or TRBV6-3 with TRBJ1-2; D remains unclear. The CDR3 loop spans 15 amino acids. The V and J ends lost 10 bases and 4 bases respectively, with 22 bases between them. CDR1 MNHEY and CDR2 SVGEGT come from the germline V gene. CDR3: CATEKMGKIFYGYTF. CDR3 DNA sequence: TGTGCCACCGAGAAAATGGGGAAGATTTTCTATGGCTACACCTTC.

This clonotype appeared many times. The gene calls are TRBV24-1 and TRBJ2-1; D perhaps matches TRBD2 (6 bases). The CDR3 has 13 amino acids. V was trimmed by 3 bases and J by 9 bases, leaving 11 bases between them. Germline V lookup: CDR1 KGHDR, CDR2 SFDVKD. CDR3 residues: CATSDRLDSEQFF. In DNA, the CDR3 is TGTGCCACCAGTGATCGACTAGACAGTGAGCAGTTCTTC.

This clonotype was counted many times. The rearrangement joins TRBV5-1 to TRBJ1-2, with D hard to call. Trimming shortened V by 0 bases and J by 2 bases, and 2 bases separated the two germline ends. Germline V gives CDR1 SGHRS, CDR2 YFSETQ. This CDR3 is 12 amino acids long. Written as DNA, the CDR3 is TGCGCCAGCAGCTTGGACAACTATGGCTACACCTTC. This sequence encodes CASSLDNYGYTF.